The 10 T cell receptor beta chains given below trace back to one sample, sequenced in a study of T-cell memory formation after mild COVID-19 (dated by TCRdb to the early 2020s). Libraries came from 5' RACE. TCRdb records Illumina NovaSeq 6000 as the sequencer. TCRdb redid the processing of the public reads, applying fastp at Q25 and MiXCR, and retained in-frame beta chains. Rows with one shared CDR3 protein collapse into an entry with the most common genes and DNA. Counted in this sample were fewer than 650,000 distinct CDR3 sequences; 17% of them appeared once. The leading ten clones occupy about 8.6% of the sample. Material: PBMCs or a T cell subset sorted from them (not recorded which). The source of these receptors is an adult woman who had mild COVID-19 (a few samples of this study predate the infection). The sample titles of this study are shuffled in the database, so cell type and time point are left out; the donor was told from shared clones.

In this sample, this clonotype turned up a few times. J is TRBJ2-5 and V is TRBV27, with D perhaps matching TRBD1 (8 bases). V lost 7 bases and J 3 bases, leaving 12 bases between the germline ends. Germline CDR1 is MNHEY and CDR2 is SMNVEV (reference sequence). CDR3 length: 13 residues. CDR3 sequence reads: CASTTGGEETQYF. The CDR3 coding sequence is TGTGCCAGCACAACAGGGGGGGAAGAGACCCAGTACTTC.

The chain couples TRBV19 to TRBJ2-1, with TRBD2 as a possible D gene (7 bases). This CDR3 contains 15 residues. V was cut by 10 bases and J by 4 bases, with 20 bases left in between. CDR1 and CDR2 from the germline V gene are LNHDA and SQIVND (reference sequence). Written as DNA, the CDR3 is TGTGCCATAGGACCCACGGGGGGCGGTTACAATGAGCAGTTCTTC. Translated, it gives CAIGPTGGGYNEQFF.

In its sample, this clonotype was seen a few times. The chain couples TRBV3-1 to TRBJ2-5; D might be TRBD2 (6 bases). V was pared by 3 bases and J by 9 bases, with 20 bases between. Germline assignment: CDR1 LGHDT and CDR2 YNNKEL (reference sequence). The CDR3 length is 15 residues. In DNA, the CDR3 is TGTGCCAGCAGCCATCTCCCCGCGGGGAAAGGGGCCCAGTACTTC. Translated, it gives CASSHLPAGKGAQYF.

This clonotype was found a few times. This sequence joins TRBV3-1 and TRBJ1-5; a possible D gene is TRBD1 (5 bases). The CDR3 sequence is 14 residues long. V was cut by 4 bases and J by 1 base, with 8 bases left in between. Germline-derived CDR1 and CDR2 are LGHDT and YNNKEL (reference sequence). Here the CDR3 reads CASSPRESNQPQHF. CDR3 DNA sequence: TGTGCCAGCAGCCCCAGGGAAAGCAATCAGCCCCAGCATTTT.

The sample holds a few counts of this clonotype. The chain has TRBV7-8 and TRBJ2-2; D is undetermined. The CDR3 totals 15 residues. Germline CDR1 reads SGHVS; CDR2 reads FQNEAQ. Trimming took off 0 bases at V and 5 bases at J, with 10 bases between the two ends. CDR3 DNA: TGTGCCAGCAGCTTAGCGTTAGGCTGGACCGGGGAGCTGTTTTTT. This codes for CASSLALGWTGELFF.

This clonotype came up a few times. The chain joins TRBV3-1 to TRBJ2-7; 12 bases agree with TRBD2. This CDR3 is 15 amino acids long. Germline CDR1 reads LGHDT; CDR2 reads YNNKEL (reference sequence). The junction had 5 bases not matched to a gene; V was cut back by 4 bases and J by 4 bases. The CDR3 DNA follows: TGTGCCAGCAGCCCTCGGACTAGCGGGAAATACGAGCAGTACTTC. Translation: CASSPRTSGKYEQYF.

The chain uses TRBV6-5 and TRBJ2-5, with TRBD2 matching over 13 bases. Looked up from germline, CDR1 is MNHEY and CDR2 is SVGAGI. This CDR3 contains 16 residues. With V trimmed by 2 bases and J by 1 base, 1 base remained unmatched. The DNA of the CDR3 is TGTGCCAGCAGTTACCGGACTAGCGGGGGCCAAGAGACCCAGTACTTC. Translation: CASSYRTSGGQETQYF.

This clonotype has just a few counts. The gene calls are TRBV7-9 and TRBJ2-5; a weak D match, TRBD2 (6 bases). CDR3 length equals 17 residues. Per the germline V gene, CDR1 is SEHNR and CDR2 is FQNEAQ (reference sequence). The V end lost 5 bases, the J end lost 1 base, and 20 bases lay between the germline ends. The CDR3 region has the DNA TGTGCCAGCAGCCCCCAGGGTGCTAGCGCCTTCCAAGAGACCCAGTACTTC. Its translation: CASSPQGASAFQETQYF.

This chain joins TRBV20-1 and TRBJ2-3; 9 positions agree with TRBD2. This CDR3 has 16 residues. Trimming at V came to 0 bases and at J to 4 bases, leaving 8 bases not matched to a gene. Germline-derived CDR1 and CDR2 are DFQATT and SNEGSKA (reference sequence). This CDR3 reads CSARDHRRGGPDTQYF. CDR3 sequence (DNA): TGCAGTGCTAGAGATCATAGGCGGGGGGGCCCAGATACGCAGTATTTT.

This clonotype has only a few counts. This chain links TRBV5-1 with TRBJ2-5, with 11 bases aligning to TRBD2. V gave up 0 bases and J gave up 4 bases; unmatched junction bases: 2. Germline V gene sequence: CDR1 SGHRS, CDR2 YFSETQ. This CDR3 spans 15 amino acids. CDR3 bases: TGCGCCAGCAGCTTGGCCCTAGCGGGAGGAGAGACCCAGTACTTC. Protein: CASSLALAGGETQYF. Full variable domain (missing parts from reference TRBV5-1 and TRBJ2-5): KAGVTQTPRYLIKTRGQQVTLSCSPISGHRSVSWYQQTPGQGLQFLFEYFSETQRNKGNFPGRFSGRQFSNSRSEMNVSTLELGDSALYLCASSLALAGGETQYFGPGTRLLVL.